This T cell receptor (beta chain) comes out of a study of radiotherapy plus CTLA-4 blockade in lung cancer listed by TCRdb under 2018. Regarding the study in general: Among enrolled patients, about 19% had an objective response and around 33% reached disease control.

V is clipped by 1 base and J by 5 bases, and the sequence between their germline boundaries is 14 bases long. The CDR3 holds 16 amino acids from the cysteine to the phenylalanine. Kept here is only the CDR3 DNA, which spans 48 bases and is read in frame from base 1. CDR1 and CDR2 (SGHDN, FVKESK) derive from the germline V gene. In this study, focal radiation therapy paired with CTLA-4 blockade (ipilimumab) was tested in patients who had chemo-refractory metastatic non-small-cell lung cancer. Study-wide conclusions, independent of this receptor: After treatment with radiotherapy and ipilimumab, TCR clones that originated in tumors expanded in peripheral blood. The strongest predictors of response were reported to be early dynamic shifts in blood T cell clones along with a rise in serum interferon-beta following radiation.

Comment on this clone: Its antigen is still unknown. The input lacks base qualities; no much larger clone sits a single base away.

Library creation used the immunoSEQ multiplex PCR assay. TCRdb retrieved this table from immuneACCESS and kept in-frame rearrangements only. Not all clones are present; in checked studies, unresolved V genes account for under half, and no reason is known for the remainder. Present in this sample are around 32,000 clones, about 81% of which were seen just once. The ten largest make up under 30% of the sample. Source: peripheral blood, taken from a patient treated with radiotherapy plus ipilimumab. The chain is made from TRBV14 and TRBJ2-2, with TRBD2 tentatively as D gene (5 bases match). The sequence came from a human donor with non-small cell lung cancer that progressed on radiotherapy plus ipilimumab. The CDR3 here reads CASSQARPGSTGELFF. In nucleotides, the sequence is TGTGCCAGCAGCCAAGCTCGCCCGGGGTCGACCGGGGAGCTGTTTTTT.